The 6 T cell receptor beta chains below all came from one sample that was sequenced in a study of T cells in Graves' hyperthyroidism and ophthalmopathy. RNA transcripts gave rise to amplified TCR beta CDR3 regions. The HTBI primer set was used in a first-round RT-PCR of the TCR CDR3. Via MiXCR, TCRdb re-called the multiplex PCR reads, giving one row per CDR3 protein. This table holds fewer than 450,000 distinct CDR3 sequences, 17% found once. Material for sequencing was blood. These receptors were obtained from a woman under 40 with Graves' hyperthyroidism that later progressed to Graves' ophthalmopathy.

Ten or more counts support this clonotype. The CDR3, as DNA: TGTGCCAGCAGTGAAAAGGGCGACGAGCAGTACTTC. It encodes CASSEKGDEQYF. V usage is TRBV6-1 and J usage is TRBJ2-7; D is unclear. Between the trimmed V and J ends, which lost 2 bases and 5 bases, there was a span of 7 bases. CDR3 length: 12 residues. Germline lookup yields CDR1 MNHNS and CDR2 SASEGT.

This clonotype was counted many times. The gene calls are TRBV30 and TRBJ2-5; TRBD2 is a possible D gene (6 bases). Trimming removed 2 bases from V and 5 bases from J, with 15 bases in between. Looked up from germline, CDR1 is GTSNPN and CDR2 is SVGIG (reference sequence). The CDR3 extends over 14 amino acids. The CDR3 reads CAWSSAGAGETQYF. CDR3 nucleotides: TGTGCCTGGAGTTCCGCCGGGGCGGGGGAGACCCAGTACTTC.

The chain links TRBV7-9 to TRBJ2-2; possibly TRBD2 for D (5 bases). V was pared by 1 base and J by 4 bases, with 13 bases between. The CDR3 spans 16 residues. Germline V CDR1 and CDR2: SEHNR, FQNEAQ (reference sequence). The CDR3 DNA reads as TGTGCCAGCAGCTTAGTCGACTTTACTAGCACCGGGGAGCTGTTTTTT. It yields the protein CASSLVDFTSTGELFF.

The chain links TRBV10-1 to TRBJ2-5, with a possible D match to TRBD1 (5 bases). CDR1 WNHNN and CDR2 SYGVQD come from the germline V gene (reference sequence). The V and J ends lost 8 bases and 2 bases respectively, with 9 bases between them. This CDR3 region has 12 residues. CDR3 in DNA: TGCGCCAGCTCAGGGATACAAGAGACCCAGTACTTC. Its translation is CASSGIQETQYF.

This clonotype was counted at least ten times. CDR3 sequence reads: CASSLGSTNEKLFF. As DNA, the CDR3 is TGTGCCAGCAGCTTGGGGTCAACTAATGAAAAACTGTTTTTT. V and J are TRBV11-2 and TRBJ1-4; D ambiguous. The V gene's germline CDR1 is SGHAT and CDR2 FQNNGV. V gave up 3 bases and J gave up 0 bases, with 5 bases separating them. The CDR3 is 14 residues long.

CDR3 sequence reads: CASSFDMIEQFF. CDR3 DNA sequence: TGTGCCAGCAGCTTTGACATGATTGAGCAGTTCTTC. V usage is TRBV7-9 and J usage is TRBJ2-1; no reliable D call. Trimming pared 3 bases from V and 9 bases from J, leaving 9 bases between. The CDR3 has 12 amino acids. CDR1 is SEHNR and CDR2 is FQNEAQ in the germline V gene (reference sequence).